The 32 T cell receptor beta chains reported below all come from one sample, sequenced in a study of blood T cell repertoires in COVID-19. This table comes from immunoSEQ multiplex PCR, and its TCRdb copy is limited to in-frame clones, with some not included. Of some 250,000 clones listed, around 90% were seen once; the top ten hold approximately 1.2%. Material for sequencing was PBMCs or T cells enriched from blood (not recorded which). These receptors came from a human donor in a cohort exposed to, infected with or recovered from COVID-19 (not recorded which). The donor label of this sample is uncertain.

The chain combines TRBV5-5 with TRBJ1-2; 8 bases agree with TRBD1. Germline V gene lookup returns CDR1 SGHKS and CDR2 YYEKEE (reference sequence). With V trimmed by 0 bases and J by 4 bases, 2 bases remained unmatched. There are 14 residues in the CDR3. Here the CDR3 reads CASSLAGTGYGYTF. The CDR3 DNA reads TGTGCCAGCAGCTTGGCCGGGACAGGCTATGGCTACACCTTC.

V and J are TRBV11-2 and TRBJ1-1; 7 nucleotides line up with TRBD1. CDR3 length: 12 residues. V dropped 4 bases and J dropped 8; count of bases not matched to a gene: 4. The germline CDR1 and CDR2 sequences are SGHAT and FQNNGV. DNA for the CDR3: TGTGCCAGCAGCTGGGGACAGAACGAAGCTTTCTTT. Translation: CASSWGQNEAFF. The whole variable domain, remainder taken from reference TRBV11-2 and TRBJ1-1, is EAGVAQSPRYKIIEKRQSVAFWCNPISGHATLYWYQQILGQGPKLLIQFQNNGVVDDSQLPKDRFSAERLKGVDSTLKIQPAKLEDSAVYLCASSWGQNEAFFGQGTRLTVV.

This clone appeared once. The genes are TRBV18 and TRBJ1-2; 9 bases are shared with TRBD1. CDR3 size: 15 residues. J gave up 5 bases and V 4 bases, and 8 bases lay outside the gene matches. Germline loops: CDR1 KGHSH, CDR2 LQKENI. CDR3 sequence: CASSRGDREEYGYTF. In nucleotides, the CDR3 is TGTGCCAGCTCACGAGGGGACAGGGAAGAATATGGCTACACCTTC.

CDR3 in DNA: TGTGCCAGCAGCCGACTGACAGGGGGCGATACTGAAGCTTTCTTT. Protein: CASSRLTGGDTEAFF. The chain has TRBV3-1 (or the pseudogene TRBV3-2) and TRBJ1-1; 10 nucleotides line up with TRBD1. V lost 4 bases and J lost 5; bases outside the gene matches: 7. CDR1 and CDR2 from the germline V gene are LGHDT and YNNKEL (reference sequence). There are 15 residues in the CDR3.

The chain has TRBV6-5 and TRBJ1-6, with D possibly being TRBD1 (6 bases). Germline V gene lookup returns CDR1 MNHEY and CDR2 SVGAGI. V lost 6 bases to trimming and J lost 6 bases, with 15 bases between them. The CDR3 sequence is 15 residues long. The CDR3, as DNA: TGTGCCAGCAGGCCACCGACAGGTAGTAATTCACCCCTCCACTTT. Its translation: CASRPPTGSNSPLHF.

The genes are TRBV6-2 or TRBV6-3 and TRBJ1-1; maybe TRBD1 (5 bases). With 5 bases removed from V and 5 bases from J, the gap between germline ends came to 15 bases. Germline loops: CDR1 MNHEY, CDR2 SVGEGT. This CDR3 has 14 residues. CDR3 region: CASSDPARGTEAFF. In nucleotides, the CDR3 is TGTGCCAGCAGTGATCCCGCCCGGGGGACTGAAGCTTTCTTT.

CDR3 in DNA: TGTGCCATCATGTCCCAGGGGGAAGATACGCAGTATTTT. This codes for CAIMSQGEDTQYF. The V and J genes are TRBV10-3 and TRBJ2-3; 7 nucleotides agree with TRBD1. Per germline, CDR1 ENHRY and CDR2 SYGVKD. The V segment lost 7 bases and the J segment 5 bases; nucleotides outside the gene matches: 6. This CDR3 is 13 amino acids long.

The chain has TRBV10-3 and TRBJ2-1; TRBD2 aligns across 14 bases. Losses at the gene ends were 6 bases for V and 6 bases for J; bases not matched to a gene: 4. This CDR3 has 15 amino acids. Germline-derived CDR1 and CDR2 are ENHRY and SYGVKD. CDR3 in DNA: TGTGCCATCAGGACTAGCGGGGGGGAGGGCAATGAGCAGTTCTTC. Translated: CAIRTSGGEGNEQFF.

This rearrangement joins TRBV2 to TRBJ1-4; a possible D gene is TRBD1 (5 bases). The V end was cut by 0 bases, the J end by 0 bases, with 8 bases between. CDR3 length: 16 residues. Per germline, CDR1 SNHLY and CDR2 FYNNEI. CDR3 loop: CASSEATDPTNEKLFF. The CDR3 coding sequence is TGTGCCAGCAGTGAAGCGACAGACCCAACTAATGAAAAACTGTTTTTT.

This chain links TRBV24-1 with TRBJ2-1; 15 bases are shared with TRBD2. V gave up 3 bases and J gave up 0 bases; unmatched junction bases: 11. The germline V gene encodes CDR1 KGHDR and CDR2 SFDVKD. This CDR3 contains 21 residues. The CDR3 protein is CATSDPYGTSGGSSSYNEQFF. The CDR3 DNA reads TGTGCCACCAGTGATCCATATGGGACTAGCGGGGGGTCAAGCTCCTACAATGAGCAGTTCTTC.

This clone appeared once. The chain combines TRBV4-1 with TRBJ2-2, with 8 bases lining up with TRBD2. Germline V gives CDR1 MGHRA, CDR2 YSYEKL. This CDR3 comprises 13 residues. V lost 4 bases and J lost 7; bases outside the gene matches: 2. The CDR3 DNA reads TGCGCCAGCAGCCCCCGGGGGGGCGGGGAGCTGTTTTTT. Amino acids: CASSPRGGGELFF.

This clone was observed once. The chain is built from TRBV5-1 and TRBJ1-2; 7 bases align to TRBD1. With V trimmed by 5 bases and J by 8 bases, 9 bases remained unmatched. The CDR3 runs 13 residues. Germline V gene sequence: CDR1 SGHRS, CDR2 YFSETQ. CDR3: CASRVRQGDGYTF. The CDR3 DNA sequence: TGCGCCAGCAGGGTTCGACAGGGAGACGGCTACACCTTC.

The chain links TRBV7-8 to TRBJ2-2, with 8 nucleotides matching TRBD1. Germline V gene data show CDR1 as SGHVS and CDR2 as FQNEAQ. The V segment lost 4 bases and the J segment 7 bases; nucleotides outside the gene matches: 8. The CDR3 covers 15 residues. The CDR3 here is CASSYNRGKGGELFF. CDR3 bases: TGTGCCAGCAGCTACAACAGGGGGAAGGGCGGGGAGCTGTTTTTT.

There are a few counts of this clone. The chain combines TRBV7-9 with TRBJ1-1, with 7 bases fitting TRBD1. The germline V gene has CDR1 SEHNR and CDR2 FQNEAQ (reference sequence). This CDR3 spans 15 amino acids. Germline trimming cut 5 bases from V and 3 bases from J; bases unmatched to any gene: 9. CDR3 in amino acids: CASSLLTGTDTEAFF. In DNA, the CDR3 is TGTGCCAGCAGCCTTCTGACAGGGACCGACACTGAAGCTTTCTTT.

This sequence joins TRBV4-2 and TRBJ2-3; TRBD2 matches 10 bases. The J segment lost 1 base and the V segment lost 0 bases, leaving 1 base of the junction unmatched. CDR1 and CDR2 (germline): LGHNA, YNFKEQ. This CDR3 contains 16 residues. For the CDR3, the DNA is TGTGCCAGCAGCCAAGAGCTAGCGGGGGGCACAGATACGCAGTATTTT. Protein sequence: CASSQELAGGTDTQYF.

This chain joins TRBV3-1 (or the pseudogene TRBV3-2) and TRBJ2-1; 7 nucleotides agree with TRBD2. The germline V gene has CDR1 LGHDT and CDR2 YNNKEL (reference sequence). The CDR3 has 15 amino acids. With V trimmed by 5 bases and J by 3 bases, 7 bases remained unmatched. This CDR3 reads CASSGGLGVYNEQFF. The DNA of the CDR3 is TGTGCCAGCAGCGGTGGACTAGGTGTCTACAATGAGCAGTTCTTC.

The chain is built from TRBV27 and TRBJ2-3; TRBD2 matches at 8 bases. V lost 3 bases to trimming and J lost 6 bases; unmatched junction nucleotides: 11. The germline CDR1 and CDR2 sequences are MNHEY and SMNVEV (reference sequence). The length of the CDR3 is 16 residues. The CDR3 nucleotides read TGTGCCAGCAGTTTCGTGGCGGGGGGCGCGGCGGATACGCAGTATTTT. This sequence encodes CASSFVAGGAADTQYF.

The chain links TRBV29-1 to TRBJ2-7; D is ambiguous. V dropped 4 bases and J dropped 3 bases, with 10 bases sitting between them. CDR3 length: 12 amino acids. Germline loops: CDR1 SQVTM, CDR2 ANQGSEA. The CDR3 DNA follows: TGCAGCGTTGTTGGCGGCTACTACGAGCAGTACTTC. The encoded protein is CSVVGGYYEQYF.

The chain couples TRBV11-2 to TRBJ1-2; D is unresolved. CDR1 and CDR2 (germline): SGHAT, FQNNGV. The CDR3 is made up of 14 amino acids. V was cut by 0 bases and J by 5 bases, with 10 bases left in between. Here the CDR3 reads CASSLDGPGYGYTF. The DNA of the CDR3 is TGTGCCAGCAGCTTAGATGGGCCGGGATATGGCTACACCTTC. The full variable domain, rest sourced from reference TRBV11-2 and TRBJ1-2, is EAGVAQSPRYKIIEKRQSVAFWCNPISGHATLYWYQQILGQGPKLLIQFQNNGVVDDSQLPKDRFSAERLKGVDSTLKIQPAKLEDSAVYLCASSLDGPGYGYTFGSGTRLTVV.

This clone was picked up one time. The chain links TRBV7-8 to TRBJ1-1; 7 bases are a match to TRBD1. Germline loops: CDR1 SGHVS, CDR2 FQNEAQ. The CDR3 loop spans 14 amino acids. V lost 5 bases, J lost 6 bases, and 9 bases stayed unmatched. CDR3 DNA: TGTGCCAGCAGCCCTGCAGGGGGTAGAGCTGAAGCTTTCTTT. Its translation: CASSPAGGRAEAFF.

The V call is TRBV6-2 or TRBV6-3, the J call TRBJ2-7; TRBD1 is a possible D gene (6 bases). CDR1 is MNHEY and CDR2 is SVGEGT in the germline V gene. V was cut by 2 bases and J by 2 bases, with 13 bases left in between. The CDR3 is made up of 15 amino acids. The CDR3 nucleotides read TGTGCCAGCAGTTACCCGGACAGCTTTCCCTACGAGCAGTACTTC. This encodes CASSYPDSFPYEQYF.

The V call is TRBV4-3, the J call TRBJ1-1; TRBD1 might be the D (5 bases). This CDR3 has 15 residues. Trimming removed 4 bases from V and 2 bases from J, with 14 bases in between. The germline gives CDR1 LGHNA, CDR2 YSLEER. CDR3 in amino acids: CASSRWVGGNTEAFF. Here the CDR3 DNA reads TGCGCCAGCAGCCGGTGGGTGGGGGGAAACACTGAAGCTTTCTTT.

The chain employs TRBV5-6 and TRBJ2-7; possibly TRBD2 for D (6 bases). The CDR3 loop spans 16 amino acids. Germline V gene lookup returns CDR1 SGHDT and CDR2 YYEEEE. Trimming removed 1 base at V and 3 bases at J, with 17 bases between. The CDR3 region has the DNA TGTGCCAGCAGCTTGCAATCTCGGAGGGCGTTCTACGAGCAGTACTTC. This gives the protein CASSLQSRRAFYEQYF. The whole variable domain, filled in from reference TRBV5-6 and TRBJ2-7, reads DAGVTQSPTHLIKTRGQQVTLRCSPKSGHDTVSWYQQALGQGPQFIFQYYEEEERQRGNFPDRFSGHQFPNYSSELNVNALLLGDSALYLCASSLQSRRAFYEQYFGPGTRLTVT.

The chain recombines TRBV7-6 with TRBJ1-5; unclear D gene. CDR1 is SGHVS, CDR2 FNYEAQ, per germline. V lost 2 bases, J lost 0 bases, and 14 bases lay in between. This CDR3 region has 17 residues. The CDR3 protein is CASSLRRKEGSNQPQHF. For the CDR3, the DNA is TGTGCCAGCAGCTTAAGGCGGAAGGAGGGTAGCAATCAGCCCCAGCATTTT.

The V gene is TRBV7-2, the J gene TRBJ2-3; D is tentatively TRBD1 or TRBD2 (5 bases each). Germline CDR1 is SGHTA and CDR2 is FQGNSA. Between the trimmed V and J ends, which lost 5 bases and 9 bases, there was a span of 9 bases. CDR3 length equals 11 residues. The DNA for the CDR3 is TGTGCCAGCAGCCTAGAGGGGACGCAGTATTTT. It specifies CASSLEGTQYF.

J is TRBJ2-3 and V is TRBV7-2; 14 nucleotides align to TRBD2. This CDR3 contains 16 residues. CDR1 is SGHTA and CDR2 is FQGNSA in the germline V gene. With 5 bases clipped from V and 4 bases from J, the junction kept 5 bases outside the gene matches. CDR3 sequence (DNA): TGTGCCAGCAGCAGACTAGCGGGGGGGCCGGCAGATACGCAGTATTTT. Its translation: CASSRLAGGPADTQYF.

The J gene is TRBJ2-2, the V gene TRBV11-2, with 7 bases aligning to TRBD1. CDR1 is SGHAT and CDR2 is FQNNGV in the germline V gene. This CDR3 contains 14 residues. With V trimmed by 3 bases and J by 4 bases, 2 bases remained unmatched. The CDR3 DNA reads TGTGCCAGCAGCTTGACAGGGCGCACCGGGGAGCTGTTTTTT. Translated, it gives CASSLTGRTGELFF.

The chain recombines TRBV19 with TRBJ2-7, with D possibly being TRBD2 (6 bases). The V end lost 3 bases, the J end lost 7 bases, and 19 bases lay between the germline ends. The germline V gene encodes CDR1 LNHDA and CDR2 SQIVND (reference sequence). The CDR3 is 15 amino acids. CDR3 loop: CASSIRGRSRLEQYF. The CDR3 DNA reads as TGTGCCAGTAGTATCCGGGGGAGAAGCCGTTTGGAGCAGTACTTC.

The rearrangement joins TRBV10-2 to TRBJ1-2; TRBD1 matches 8 bases. Trimming at V came to 6 bases and at J to 3 bases, leaving 6 bases not matched to a gene. The CDR3 consists of 14 residues. CDR1 and CDR2 from the germline V gene are WSHSY and SAAADI. CDR3 DNA: TGCGCCAGCAGACTGGACAGGGCAGACTATGGCTACACCTTC. Protein: CASRLDRADYGYTF.

The rearrangement joins TRBV7-2 to TRBJ2-1; possibly TRBD2 for D (6 bases). This CDR3 is 10 amino acids long. CDR1 is SGHTA, CDR2 FQGNSA, per germline. V lost 8 bases and J 9 bases, leaving 8 bases between the germline ends. CDR3 sequence (DNA): TGTGCCAGCGGGGGAGGTGAGCAGTTCTTC. Translated, it gives CASGGGEQFF.

The CDR3 sequence is CAWVPRRRAPDYEQYF. The CDR3 DNA reads TGTGCCTGGGTCCCAAGGAGGAGAGCTCCCGACTACGAGCAGTACTTC. V is TRBV30 and J is TRBJ2-7; a possible D gene is TRBD2 (5 bases). The germline gives CDR1 GTSNPN, CDR2 SVGIG (reference sequence). CDR3 length: 16 residues. V lost 5 bases and J lost 3, with 23 bases in between.

J is TRBJ2-2 and V is TRBV2; 7 positions match TRBD1. Germline CDR1 SNHLY, CDR2 FYNNEI. The CDR3 runs 16 residues. V was pared by 5 bases and J by 0 bases, with 6 bases of the junction left unmatched. This chain's CDR3 is CASSHRGNTNTGELFF. The CDR3 DNA reads as TGTGCCAGCAGTCACAGGGGTAACACGAACACCGGGGAGCTGTTTTTT.